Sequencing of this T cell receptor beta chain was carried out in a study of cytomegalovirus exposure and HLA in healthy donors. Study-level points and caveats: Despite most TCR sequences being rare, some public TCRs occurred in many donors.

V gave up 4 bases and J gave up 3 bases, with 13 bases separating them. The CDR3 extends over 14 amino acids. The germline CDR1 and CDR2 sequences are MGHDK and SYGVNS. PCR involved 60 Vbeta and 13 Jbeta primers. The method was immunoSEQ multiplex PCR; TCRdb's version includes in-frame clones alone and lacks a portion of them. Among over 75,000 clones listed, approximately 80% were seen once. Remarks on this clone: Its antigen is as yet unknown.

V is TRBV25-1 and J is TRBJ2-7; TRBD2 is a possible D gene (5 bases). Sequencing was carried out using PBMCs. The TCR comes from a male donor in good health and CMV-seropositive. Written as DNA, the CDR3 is TGTGCCAGCAGTGTATCTCTGGAGGACTACGAGCAGTACTTC. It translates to CASSVSLEDYEQYF.